The 32 T cell receptor beta chains below were found in one sample sequenced in a study of shared clonotypes between healthy human individuals. TCRdb's copy holds only in-frame clones and misses some; the assay was immunoSEQ multiplex PCR. The sample records some 650,000 clones, approximately 97% being singletons. What was sequenced was naive CD4+ T cells sorted from blood. Subset specified: CD45RA+ positively selected. These receptors came from a woman aged 30 to 39 in good health.

The V call is TRBV11-2, the J call TRBJ1-1; the D is unclear. CDR1 SGHAT and CDR2 FQNNGV come from the germline V gene. The V gene lost 0 bases and the J gene lost 8 bases, with 10 bases spanning the gap. CDR3 size: 13 residues. CDR3 sequence reads: CASSLERVGEAFF. The DNA for the CDR3 is TGTGCCAGCAGCTTAGAGAGGGTGGGGGAAGCTTTCTTT.

The genes are TRBV5-1 and TRBJ2-2, with 8 bases matching TRBD1. The CDR3 has 13 residues. Germline V gives CDR1 SGHRS, CDR2 YFSETQ. V was pared by 5 bases and J by 6 bases, with 3 bases of the junction left unmatched. Written as DNA, the CDR3 is TGCGCCAGCAGACAGGGGGTGGCCGGGGAGCTGTTTTTT. Its translation: CASRQGVAGELFF. Drawing the rest from reference TRBV5-1 and TRBJ2-2, the complete variable domain is KAGVTQTPRYLIKTRGQQVTLSCSPISGHRSVSWYQQTPGQGLQFLFEYFSETQRNKGNFPGRFSGRQFSNSRSEMNVSTLELGDSALYLCASRQGVAGELFFGEGSRLTVL.

CDR3 sequence reads: CASSLAGPLTEAFF. The CDR3 coding sequence is TGTGCCAGCAGCTTGGCGGGACCCCTTACTGAAGCTTTCTTT. The chain recombines TRBV5-5 with TRBJ1-1; weak D call: TRBD1 (5 bases). CDR1 and CDR2 (germline): SGHKS, YYEKEE (reference sequence). CDR3 length: 14 residues. V was shortened by 0 bases and J by 5 bases, with 11 bases between the two germline ends.

The chain links TRBV6-5 to TRBJ2-7; TRBD2 agrees at 14 bases. Germline V CDR1 and CDR2: MNHEY, SVGAGI. After removal of 4 bases from V and 3 bases from J, the junction contained 5 bases not matched to a gene. The CDR3 has 16 residues. DNA of the CDR3: TGTGCCAGCAGTTCCCGACTAGCGGGAGGGCTCTACGAGCAGTACTTC. This encodes CASSSRLAGGLYEQYF.

The chain links TRBV30 to TRBJ2-7; D is perhaps TRBD1 (7 bases). This CDR3 is built from 14 residues. Germline V gene data show CDR1 as GTSNPN and CDR2 as SVGIG (reference sequence). V dropped 0 bases and J dropped 4 bases, with 13 bases sitting between them. The CDR3 loop is CAWSVRQGGYEQYF. CDR3 bases: TGTGCCTGGAGTGTAAGACAGGGAGGTTACGAGCAGTACTTC.

The chain uses TRBV10-3 and TRBJ2-5; 12 nucleotides agree with TRBD1. There are 15 residues in the CDR3. The V segment lost 6 bases and the J segment 5 bases; nucleotides outside the gene matches: 7. CDR1 ENHRY and CDR2 SYGVKD come from the germline V gene. CDR3: CAISAEGQGAETQYF. For the CDR3, the DNA is TGTGCCATCAGCGCTGAGGGACAGGGGGCTGAGACCCAGTACTTC.

V is TRBV15 and J is TRBJ2-7; D possibly corresponds to TRBD2 (6 bases). The CDR3 covers 15 residues. Germline V lookup: CDR1 LNHNV, CDR2 YYDKDF (reference sequence). Trimming cost V 0 bases and J 4 bases, with 13 bases left between them. The CDR3 protein is CATSRDPGGLYEQYF. In DNA form, the CDR3 reads TGTGCCACCAGCAGAGATCCCGGAGGGTTGTACGAGCAGTACTTC. The complete variable domain, with remaining parts taken from reference TRBV15 and TRBJ2-7, reads DAMVIQNPRYQVTQFGKPVTLSCSQTLNHNVMYWYQQKSSQAPKLLFHYYDKDFNNEADTPDNFQSRRPNTSFCFLDIRSPGLGDTAMYLCATSRDPGGLYEQYFGPGTRLTVT.

CDR3 DNA: TGTTCCGGGACAACCTCCTACGAGCAGTACTTC. Translation: CSGTTSYEQYF. The V and J genes are TRBV2 and TRBJ2-7; possibly TRBD1 for D (6 bases). Germline values: CDR1 SNHLY, CDR2 FYNNEI. This CDR3 has 11 residues.

This chain connects TRBV2 to TRBJ2-3; 7 nucleotides agree with TRBD2. CDR1 and CDR2 from the germline V gene are SNHLY and FYNNEI. This CDR3 has 14 amino acids. V was clipped by 4 bases and J by 2 bases; unmatched bases: 3. CDR3 nucleotides: TGTGCCAGCAGTGCTAGCGGATACACAGATACGCAGTATTTT. Encoded protein: CASSASGYTDTQYF.

V and J are TRBV6-1 and TRBJ1-5; 10 nucleotides agree with TRBD1. This CDR3 is 15 amino acids long. Unmatched junction bases numbered 2, after V lost 1 base and J lost 5 bases. Germline V CDR1 and CDR2: MNHNS, SASEGT. CDR3 sequence reads: CASSEGGTGDQPQHF. The CDR3 DNA reads as TGTGCCAGCAGTGAAGGGGGGACAGGGGATCAGCCCCAGCATTTT.

The rearrangement uses TRBV5-1 and TRBJ2-5, with 8 positions matching TRBD2. Germline assignment: CDR1 SGHRS and CDR2 YFSETQ. The CDR3 runs to 15 residues. The V segment lost 0 bases and the J segment 1 base; nucleotides outside the gene matches: 2. In DNA, the CDR3 is TGCGCCAGCAGCTTGGATCTAGCGGGCCAAGAGACCCAGTACTTC. Translating gives CASSLDLAGQETQYF. Drawing the rest from reference TRBV5-1 and TRBJ2-5, the complete variable domain is KAGVTQTPRYLIKTRGQQVTLSCSPISGHRSVSWYQQTPGQGLQFLFEYFSETQRNKGNFPGRFSGRQFSNSRSEMNVSTLELGDSALYLCASSLDLAGQETQYFGPGTRLLVL.

The V and J genes are TRBV19 and TRBJ2-7; the D gene is possibly TRBD2 (5 bases). Trimming shortened V by 7 bases and J by 7 bases, and 20 bases separated the two germline ends. The length of the CDR3 is 14 residues. The germline V gene encodes CDR1 LNHDA and CDR2 SQIVND (reference sequence). This CDR3 reads CASNPGLLGGEQYF. The CDR3 bases are TGTGCCAGTAACCCCGGGCTCCTAGGCGGGGAGCAGTACTTC.

A single count supports this clone. V and J are TRBV7-9 and TRBJ2-7, with 7 bases fitting TRBD2. This CDR3 has 14 residues. Per germline, CDR1 SEHNR and CDR2 FQNEAQ (reference sequence). The V and J ends lost 4 bases and 1 base, in that order; junction bases with no gene match: 4. CDR3 sequence (DNA): TGTGCCAGCAGCTGGGCTAGCGGATCCTACGAGCAGTACTTC. Translating gives CASSWASGSYEQYF.

V is TRBV28 and J is TRBJ2-1; D may be TRBD1 (6 bases). Trimming removed 6 bases from V and 2 bases from J, with 14 bases in between. This CDR3 is 15 amino acids long. The germline CDR1 and CDR2 sequences are MDHEN and SYDVKM. The CDR3 DNA reads TGTGCCAGCAGCTCCGCAGGGGAGACCTACAATGAGCAGTTCTTC. This codes for CASSSAGETYNEQFF.

The J gene is TRBJ1-5, the V gene TRBV25-1; tentatively, D is TRBD1 (5 bases). V was trimmed by 4 bases and J by 4 bases, leaving 14 bases between them. The CDR3 is 15 amino acids. The germline V gene encodes CDR1 MGHDK and CDR2 SYGVNS. CDR3: CASSGPTGTNQPQHF. The CDR3 DNA reads TGTGCCAGCAGTGGCCCAACAGGTACTAATCAGCCCCAGCATTTT.

The chain employs TRBV28 and TRBJ2-7; 14 nucleotides match TRBD2. The V gene's germline CDR1 is MDHEN and CDR2 SYDVKM. The trim removed 6 bases at V and 0 bases at J, leaving 7 bases unmatched. CDR3 length: 17 residues. In nucleotides, the CDR3 is TGTGCCAGCAGCCGCAGACTAGCGGGAGGGAGCTCCTACGAGCAGTACTTC. Translated, it gives CASSRRLAGGSSYEQYF.

This rearrangement joins TRBV7-8 to TRBJ1-1, with D perhaps TRBD1 (5 bases). CDR1 and CDR2 (germline): SGHVS, FQNEAQ. The CDR3 is made up of 13 amino acids. V dropped 6 bases and J dropped 4 bases, with 12 bases sitting between them. The CDR3 spells CASRDLGGTEAFF. CDR3 nucleotide sequence: TGTGCCAGCAGGGACCTGGGGGGCACTGAAGCTTTCTTT.

V usage is TRBV28 and J usage is TRBJ2-5, with D uncertain. This CDR3 is 14 amino acids long. Trimming shortened V by 1 base and J by 5 bases, and 11 bases separated the two germline ends. The germline gives CDR1 MDHEN, CDR2 SYDVKM. The CDR3 coding sequence is TGTGCCAGCAGTTTATCCCCCCCAGTCGAGACCCAGTACTTC. Its protein is CASSLSPPVETQYF.

The chain combines TRBV7-3 with TRBJ2-5, with D uncertain. CDR1 is SGHTA and CDR2 is FQGTGA in the germline V gene. The CDR3 covers 12 residues. Trimming took off 1 base at V and 4 bases at J, with 4 bases between the two ends. This chain's CDR3 is CASSLIAETQYF. Written as DNA, the CDR3 is TGTGCCAGCAGCTTAATCGCAGAGACCCAGTACTTC. Filled out from reference TRBV7-3 and TRBJ2-5, the complete variable domain reads GAGVSQTPSNKVTEKGKYVELRCDPISGHTALYWYRQSLGQGPEFLIYFQGTGAADDSGLPNDRFFAVRPEGSVSTLKIQRTERGDSAVYLCASSLIAETQYFGPGTRLLVL.

V and J are TRBV7-3 and TRBJ1-2; perhaps TRBD1 as D (6 bases). Germline V gene sequence: CDR1 SGHTA, CDR2 FQGTGA. The CDR3 spans 13 residues. Trimming pared 5 bases from V and 2 bases from J, leaving 9 bases between. The CDR3 DNA follows: TGTGCCAGCAGCGACAGGCCCAACTATGGCTACACCTTC. It yields the protein CASSDRPNYGYTF.

The chain recombines TRBV5-6 with TRBJ2-7, with 13 bases lining up with TRBD2. Germline V gives CDR1 SGHDT, CDR2 YYEEEE. The CDR3 loop spans 14 amino acids. The junction had 2 bases not matched to a gene; V was cut back by 4 bases and J by 4 bases. CDR3 nucleotides: TGTGCCAGCAGCCGACTAGCGGGAGGTTACGAGCAGTACTTC. The encoded protein is CASSRLAGGYEQYF.

This clone came up once. The V gene is TRBV7-9, the J gene TRBJ2-2, with D perhaps matching TRBD2 (5 bases). The CDR3 spans 13 residues. CDR1 is SEHNR and CDR2 is FQNEAQ in the germline V gene (reference sequence). V lost 7 bases and J lost 5, with 11 bases in between. CDR3 sequence reads: CASKDPGTGELFF. CDR3 in DNA: TGTGCCAGCAAGGATCCGGGGACCGGGGAGCTGTTTTTT.

This rearrangement joins TRBV15 to TRBJ1-5; 9 bases align to TRBD1. Per the germline V gene, CDR1 is LNHNV and CDR2 is YYDKDF (reference sequence). After removal of 1 base from V and 0 bases from J, the junction contained 4 bases not matched to a gene. This CDR3 comprises 17 residues. CDR3 loop: CATSRVGTGYSNQPQHF. Written as DNA, the CDR3 is TGTGCCACCAGCAGAGTAGGGACAGGGTATAGCAATCAGCCCCAGCATTTT.

The rearrangement links TRBV19 to TRBJ2-3, with 11 bases lining up with TRBD2. Germline CDR1 reads LNHDA; CDR2 reads SQIVND (reference sequence). Trimming took 8 bases from V and 1 from J; bases not matched to a gene: 2. CDR3 length equals 14 residues. The CDR3 spells CASSLAGGTDTQYF. CDR3 coding DNA: TGTGCCAGTTCACTAGCGGGAGGCACAGATACGCAGTATTTT. The variable domain in full, completed from reference TRBV19 and TRBJ2-3, reads DGGITQSPKYLFRKEGQNVTLSCEQNLNHDAMYWYRQDPGQGLRLIYYSQIVNDFQKGDIAEGYSVSREKKESFPLTVTSAQKNPTAFYLCASSLAGGTDTQYFGPGTRLTVL.

The chain has TRBV30 and TRBJ2-5, with D uncertain. The closer fit of TRBJ2-7 to the DNA end suggests the J call may be wrong. Germline CDR1 and CDR2: GTSNPN and SVGIG (reference sequence). This CDR3 has 11 residues. The CDR3 sequence: CAWSGPYEQYF. The CDR3 DNA follows: TGTGCCTGGAGTGGCCCCTACGAGCAGTACTTC.

The rearrangement links TRBV5-6 to TRBJ2-2; 8 bases match TRBD2. The V segment lost 1 base and the J segment 4 bases; nucleotides outside the gene matches: 0. CDR3 length: 14 residues. Germline values: CDR1 SGHDT, CDR2 YYEEEE. CDR3 loop: CASSLREGTGELFF. CDR3 in DNA: TGTGCCAGCAGCTTGCGGGAGGGCACCGGGGAGCTGTTTTTT.

The V call is TRBV27, the J call TRBJ2-5; D is possibly TRBD1 or TRBD2 (6 bases each). CDR3 length: 17 amino acids. V lost 8 bases and J lost 2, with 24 bases in between. The germline gives CDR1 MNHEY, CDR2 SMNVEV (reference sequence). The CDR3 sequence is CASALSARGDPQETQYF. CDR3 sequence (DNA): TGTGCCAGCGCTTTATCTGCGAGGGGGGACCCTCAAGAGACCCAGTACTTC.

The rearrangement uses TRBV9 and TRBJ2-2, with 13 positions matching TRBD2. CDR1 and CDR2 from the germline V gene are SGDLS and YYNGEE. The ends lost 3 bases at V and 5 bases at J; junction bases unmatched: 10. This CDR3 has 18 amino acids. CDR3 in DNA: TGTGCCAGCAGCGGACCTAGGGGACTAGCGGGATTTACCGGGGAGCTGTTTTTT. It specifies CASSGPRGLAGFTGELFF.

This chain connects TRBV7-9 to TRBJ1-4; D ambiguous. Germline V lookup: CDR1 SEHNR, CDR2 FQNEAQ (reference sequence). Trimming shortened V by 3 bases and J by 2 bases, and 13 bases separated the two germline ends. The CDR3 loop spans 16 amino acids. The CDR3 loop is CASSFARVTTNEKLFF. CDR3 nucleotides: TGTGCCAGCAGCTTTGCTAGGGTGACGACTAATGAAAAACTGTTTTTT. Full variable domain (outside the CDR3, taken from reference TRBV7-9 and TRBJ1-4): DTGVSQNPRHKITKRGQNVTFRCDPISEHNRLYWYRQTLGQGPEFLTYFQNEAQLEKSRLLSDRFSAERPKGSFSTLEIQRTEQGDSAMYLCASSFARVTTNEKLFFGSGTQLSVL.

In DNA, the CDR3 is TGCAGCGTTGTAATAGCGGGAGCTACAGATACGCAGTATTTT. Protein: CSVVIAGATDTQYF. J is TRBJ2-3 and V is TRBV29-1; 9 positions agree with TRBD2. CDR1 and CDR2 (germline): SQVTM, ANQGSEA. The CDR3 runs 14 residues. The J segment lost 3 bases and the V segment lost 4 bases, leaving 5 bases of the junction unmatched.

This chain uses TRBV2 with TRBJ1-5; D not certain. This CDR3 region has 12 residues. The V end lost 4 bases, the J end lost 5 bases, and 6 bases lay between the germline ends. The germline CDR1 and CDR2 sequences are SNHLY and FYNNEI. The CDR3: CASSGGDQPQHF. In DNA form, the CDR3 reads TGTGCCAGCAGTGGGGGTGATCAGCCCCAGCATTTT.

This clone was found a few times. The sample has other DNA sequences that encode this CDR3 too. The chain carries TRBV20-1 and TRBJ1-1; D uncertain. Germline V gene data show CDR1 as DFQATT and CDR2 as SNEGSKA (reference sequence). Trimming removed 5 bases from V and 3 bases from J, with 4 bases in between. The length of the CDR3 is 10 residues. The CDR3 region is CSAVDTEAFF. The CDR3 bases are TGCAGTGCTGTGGACACTGAAGCTTTCTTT.